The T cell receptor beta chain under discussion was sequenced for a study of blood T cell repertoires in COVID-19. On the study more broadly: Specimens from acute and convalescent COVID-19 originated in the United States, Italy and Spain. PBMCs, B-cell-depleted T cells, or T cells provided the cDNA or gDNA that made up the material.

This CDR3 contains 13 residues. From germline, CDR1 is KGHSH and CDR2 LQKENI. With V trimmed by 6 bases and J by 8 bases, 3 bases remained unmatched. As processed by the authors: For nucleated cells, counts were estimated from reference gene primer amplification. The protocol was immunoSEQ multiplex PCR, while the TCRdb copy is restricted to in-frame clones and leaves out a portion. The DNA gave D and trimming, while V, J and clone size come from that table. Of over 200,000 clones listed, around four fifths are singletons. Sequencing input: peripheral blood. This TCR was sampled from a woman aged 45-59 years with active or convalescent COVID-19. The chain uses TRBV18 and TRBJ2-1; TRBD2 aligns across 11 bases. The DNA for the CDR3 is TGTGCCAGCTCCCCGGGACTAGCGGATGAGCAGTTCTTC. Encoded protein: CASSPGLADEQFF.